One sample yielded the 26 T cell receptor beta chains listed below, sequenced in a study of T cell repertoires in cytomegalovirus infection. Their recognized antigens are unknown. TCRdb reprocessed the reads via MiXCR and lists one record per CDR3 protein. The sample has around 770,000 distinct CDR3 sequences; under 35% are singletons. The sample in question was cultured CD8+ T cells from PBMCs, obtained from culture after CMV antigen stimulation. Source of these receptors: a human donor in good health (CMV status not recorded). Some clones in this sample may be carry-over from other donors' samples.

The chain links TRBV6-2 or TRBV6-3 to TRBJ2-5; no clear D. Germline assignment: CDR1 MNHEY and CDR2 SVGEGT. The CDR3 has 13 amino acids. V shed 4 bases and J shed 1 base, with 7 bases lying between them. CDR3 in DNA: TGTGCCAGCAGTTGGGCGGCCCAAGAGACCCAGTACTTC. Its protein product is CASSWAAQETQYF.

The chain has TRBV10-3 and TRBJ2-7; D is unresolved. The CDR3 consists of 10 residues. The V gene lost 10 bases and the J gene lost 5 bases, with 9 bases spanning the gap. Germline V gene lookup returns CDR1 ENHRY and CDR2 SYGVKD. The CDR3, as DNA: TGTGCCACCGCCTTGAACGAGCAGTACTTC. Amino acid sequence: CATALNEQYF.

The chain combines TRBV24-1 with TRBJ2-4; TRBD1 agrees at 7 bases. CDR1 is KGHDR and CDR2 is SFDVKD in the germline V gene. This CDR3 region has 19 residues. V lost 0 bases and J lost 0; bases outside the gene matches: 10. As DNA, the CDR3 is TGTGCCACCAGTGATTTGCGGTACACAGGGGATCGAGCCAAAAACATTCAGTACTTC. Residues: CATSDLRYTGDRAKNIQYF.

CDR3 protein: CASTPGGTTDTQYF. As DNA, the CDR3 is TGTGCCAGCACCCCAGGGGGTACTACAGATACGCAGTATTTT. The V gene is TRBV6-6, the J gene TRBJ2-3; TRBD1 agrees at 7 bases. Trimming took 7 bases from V and 3 from J; bases not matched to a gene: 7. This CDR3 contains 14 residues. Germline V gene data show CDR1 as MNHNY and CDR2 as SVGAGI (reference sequence).

To note about this clonotype: Sequence at one end of the junction differs from germline and may be a read error. J is TRBJ2-7 and V is TRBV7-6; 7 positions match TRBD1. The germline V gene has CDR1 SGHVS and CDR2 FNYEAQ. The CDR3 totals 15 residues. As DNA, the CDR3 is TGTGCCAGCAGCTACCCGGGACAGTCCTCCTACAAGCAGTACTTC. Translation gives CASSYPGQSSYKQYF.

In its sample, this clonotype was seen a few times. The chain employs TRBV19 and TRBJ1-1, with a tentative D call TRBD1 (5 bases). The V and J ends lost 11 bases and 5 bases respectively, with 21 bases between them. Per the germline V gene, CDR1 is LNHDA and CDR2 is SQIVND (reference sequence). The CDR3 contains 14 residues. CDR3 sequence (DNA): TGTGCCGTTCACCCGCCCGGGGGTGGTACTGAAGCTTTCTTT. Its protein product is CAVHPPGGGTEAFF.

The chain recombines TRBV2 with TRBJ2-5, with no clear D. Germline assignment: CDR1 SNHLY and CDR2 FYNNEI. The CDR3 consists of 9 residues. CDR3 amino acids: CATEETQYF. As DNA, the CDR3 is TGTGCGACCGAAGAGACCCAGTACTTC.

The chain recombines TRBV7-2 with TRBJ2-7; 7 bases line up with TRBD2. Germline loops: CDR1 SGHTA, CDR2 FQGNSA. The CDR3 totals 13 residues. V trimming: 5 bases; J trimming: 2 bases; junction bases outside the gene matches: 3. The CDR3 reads CASSRGVTYEQYF. CDR3 DNA: TGTGCCAGCAGCCGGGGGGTAACCTACGAGCAGTACTTC.

This clonotype was recorded at least ten times. This rearrangement joins TRBV10-3 to TRBJ1-5, with D unclear. This CDR3 is built from 14 residues. V was shortened by 3 bases and J by 3 bases, with 9 bases between the two germline ends. Germline CDR1 is ENHRY and CDR2 is SYGVKD. This CDR3 is CAISETDSNQPQHF. CDR3 DNA: TGTGCCATCAGTGAAACAGACTCCAATCAGCCCCAGCATTTT.

Many counts were recorded for this clonotype. The chain joins TRBV7-8 to TRBJ2-3; no reliable D call. The CDR3 totals 11 residues. V lost 8 bases and J lost 1, with 4 bases in between. Per germline, CDR1 SGHVS and CDR2 FQNEAQ. The CDR3 DNA reads TGTGCCAGCGGAGGCACAGATACGCAGTATTTT. It encodes CASGGTDTQYF.

This clonotype occurred a few times. The chain uses TRBV7-9 and TRBJ2-1; D gene uncertain. Germline assignment: CDR1 SEHNR and CDR2 FQNEAQ (reference sequence). Trimming took off 0 bases at V and 0 bases at J, with 9 bases between the two ends. There are 16 residues in the CDR3. The DNA of the CDR3 is TGTGCCAGCAGCTTAGCGGTGGATAGCTCCTACAATGAGCAGTTCTTC. Its translation is CASSLAVDSSYNEQFF.

This clonotype was counted between two and nine times. This chain links TRBV12-5 with TRBJ2-1; no reliable D call. CDR3 length equals 12 residues. CDR1 LGHNT and CDR2 FRNRAP come from the germline V gene. Trimming took 0 bases from V and 7 from J, leaving 4 bases between them. The CDR3: CASGLVTNEQFF. DNA of the CDR3: TGTGCTAGTGGTTTGGTAACGAATGAGCAGTTCTTC.

The V call is TRBV7-9, the J call TRBJ2-1; no firm D call. Trimming pared 5 bases from V and 4 bases from J, leaving 9 bases between. The CDR3 length is 13 residues. Germline-derived CDR1 and CDR2 are SEHNR and FQNEAQ (reference sequence). The CDR3: CASSLTMYNEQFF. The DNA for the CDR3 is TGTGCCAGCAGCCTAACTATGTACAATGAGCAGTTCTTC.

The chain combines TRBV7-6 with TRBJ2-1, with a possible D match to TRBD1 (7 bases). Germline V gene lookup returns CDR1 SGHVS and CDR2 FNYEAQ. The CDR3 length is 12 residues. The CDR3, as DNA: TGTGGAGGGGGGACAGTCTACAATGAGCAGTTCTTC. Protein sequence: CGGGTVYNEQFF.

The chain carries TRBV27 and TRBJ2-3; 12 bases agree with TRBD2. CDR1 and CDR2 (germline): MNHEY, SMNVEV (reference sequence). The CDR3 covers 17 residues. Trimming at V came to 2 bases and at J to 3 bases, leaving 6 bases not matched to a gene. CDR3 residues: CASSLLAGGPETDTQYF. CDR3 bases: TGTGCCAGCAGTTTACTAGCGGGGGGGCCAGAGACAGATACGCAGTATTTT.

The chain links TRBV7-6 to TRBJ1-1, with D tentatively TRBD1 (5 bases). Looked up from germline, CDR1 is SGHVS and CDR2 is FNYEAQ. V lost 1 base and J lost 0, with 12 bases in between. CDR3 length equals 16 residues. This CDR3 reads CASSLVGGEMNTEAFF. As DNA, the CDR3 is TGTGCCAGCAGCTTAGTTGGAGGGGAAATGAACACTGAAGCTTTCTTT. The full variable domain, rest sourced from reference TRBV7-6 and TRBJ1-1, is GAGVSQSPRYKVTKRGQDVALRCDPISGHVSLYWYRQALGQGPEFLTYFNYEAQQDKSGLPNDRFSAERPEGSISTLTIQRTEQRDSAMYRCASSLVGGEMNTEAFFGQGTRLTVV.

This clonotype came up a few times. The genes are TRBV7-9 and TRBJ1-1; unclear D gene. The germline V and J ends were trimmed by 5 bases and 3 bases, with 10 bases remaining between them. The CDR3 is 13 residues long. Germline lookup yields CDR1 SEHNR and CDR2 FQNEAQ (reference sequence). The CDR3 DNA is TGTGCCAGCAGCCACCGTTTGGACACTGAAGCTTTCTTT. Translating gives CASSHRLDTEAFF. The full variable domain, completed using reference TRBV7-9 and TRBJ1-1, is DTGVSQNPRHKITKRGQNVTFRCDPISEHNRLYWYRQTLGQGPEFLTYFQNEAQLEKSRLLSDRFSAERPKGSFSTLEIQRTEQGDSAMYLCASSHRLDTEAFFGQGTRLTVV.

J is TRBJ2-5 and V is TRBV9, with D possibly TRBD1 on 7 matching bases. The V end lost 6 bases, the J end lost 3 bases, and 21 bases lay between the germline ends. CDR1 is SGDLS, CDR2 YYNGEE, per germline. The CDR3 loop spans 16 amino acids. CDR3 protein: CASNRGWAGGEETQYF. In nucleotides, the CDR3 is TGTGCCAGCAATCGGGGGTGGGCAGGGGGTGAAGAGACCCAGTACTTC.

In its sample, this clonotype was seen many times. The chain links TRBV7-2 to TRBJ1-1, with unresolved D. CDR1 SGHTA and CDR2 FQGNSA come from the germline V gene. The CDR3 loop spans 13 amino acids. The V and J ends lost 2 bases and 1 base respectively, with 5 bases between them. CDR3 sequence reads: CASSLPPNTEAFF. CDR3 coding DNA: TGTGCCAGCAGCTTACCCCCGAACACTGAAGCTTTCTTT.

This chain joins TRBV6-5 and TRBJ2-1; 10 positions match TRBD2. V dropped 2 bases and J dropped 3; count of bases not matched to a gene: 10. Germline V gene sequence: CDR1 MNHEY, CDR2 SVGAGI. The CDR3 spans 18 residues. Here the CDR3 reads CASSYETLTSGDYNEQFF. For the CDR3, the DNA is TGTGCCAGCAGTTACGAGACCTTAACTAGCGGGGACTACAATGAGCAGTTCTTC.

This clonotype was found many times. This chain joins TRBV5-6 and TRBJ1-1, with TRBD1 identical over 8 bases. The germline V gene encodes CDR1 SGHDT and CDR2 YYEEEE. This CDR3 spans 14 amino acids. Trimming removed 3 bases from V and 0 bases from J; junction bases left unmatched: 1. CDR3 protein: CASSSGQVNTEAFF. The CDR3 region has the DNA TGTGCCAGCAGCTCGGGACAGGTGAACACTGAAGCTTTCTTT.

This chain connects TRBV4-3 to TRBJ1-1; 10 bases line up with TRBD1. From germline, CDR1 is LGHNA and CDR2 YSLEER. The length of the CDR3 is 17 residues. Trimming removed 1 base from V and 0 bases from J; junction bases left unmatched: 5. The chain's CDR3 is CASSQVSGTGVNTEAFF. The CDR3 DNA is TGCGCCAGCAGCCAAGTTTCCGGGACAGGGGTGAACACTGAAGCTTTCTTT.

This clonotype was detected ten times or more. The chain uses TRBV28 and TRBJ2-5; D is unresolved. CDR1 MDHEN and CDR2 SYDVKM come from the germline V gene. The CDR3 has 12 amino acids. V gave up 6 bases and J gave up 5 bases, with 10 bases separating them. The CDR3 protein is CASSLGSETQYF. The CDR3 coding sequence is TGTGCCAGCAGCTTAGGTTCTGAGACCCAGTACTTC. Supplemented by reference TRBV28 and TRBJ2-5, the full variable domain reads DVKVTQSSRYLVKRTGEKVFLECVQDMDHENMFWYRQDPGLGLRLIYFSYDVKMKEKGDIPEGYSVSREKKERFSLILESASTNQTSMYLCASSLGSETQYFGPGTRLLVL.

V is TRBV15 and J is TRBJ1-5; D ambiguous. In germline, CDR1 is LNHNV, CDR2 YYDKDF (reference sequence). This CDR3 has 15 residues. Deletions cut 4 bases from V and 0 bases from J, with 10 bases between. In DNA form, the CDR3 reads TGTGCCACCAGCAACGGACGGTTTAGCAATCAGCCCCAGCATTTT. Its translation is CATSNGRFSNQPQHF.

This clonotype was counted between two and nine times. This chain's CDR3 is CASSPRDRGQETQYF. The DNA of the CDR3 is TGTGCCAGCAGTCCCCGGGACAGGGGACAAGAGACCCAGTACTTC. The chain recombines TRBV27 with TRBJ2-5; TRBD1 agrees at 10 bases. V lost 5 bases and J lost 2; bases outside the gene matches: 5. Germline CDR1 MNHEY, CDR2 SMNVEV (reference sequence). The CDR3 loop spans 15 amino acids.

The chain has TRBV29-1 and TRBJ1-1; D unclear. The CDR3 has 8 residues. Germline V CDR1 and CDR2: SQVTM, ANQGSEA. The V and J ends lost 4 bases and 10 bases respectively, with 4 bases between them. The CDR3 DNA reads as TGCAGCGTTGGTGTAGCTTTCTTT. It specifies CSVGVAFF.